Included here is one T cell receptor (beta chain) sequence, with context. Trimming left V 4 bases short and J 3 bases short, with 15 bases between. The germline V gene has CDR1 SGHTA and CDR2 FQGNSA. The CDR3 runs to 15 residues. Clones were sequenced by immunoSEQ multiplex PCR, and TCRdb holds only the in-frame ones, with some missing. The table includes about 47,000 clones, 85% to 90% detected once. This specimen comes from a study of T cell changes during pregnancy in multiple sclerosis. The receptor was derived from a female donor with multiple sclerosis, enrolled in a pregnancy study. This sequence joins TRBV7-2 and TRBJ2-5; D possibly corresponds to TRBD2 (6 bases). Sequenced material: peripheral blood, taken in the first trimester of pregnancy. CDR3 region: CASSYYGGKEETQYF. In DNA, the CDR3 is TGTGCCAGCAGCTATTATGGGGGGAAGGAAGAGACCCAGTACTTC.